The source of this T cell receptor beta chain is a study of identical twins. CDR1 and CDR2 (germline): MNHEY, SVGEGT. This CDR3 has 13 amino acids. Trimming removed 10 bases from V and 3 bases from J; junction bases left unmatched: 4. MiXCR was run by TCRdb on the 5' RACE reads, yielding one entry per CDR3 protein. The sample has 450,000 to 650,000 distinct CDR3 sequences; roughly 9.5% are singletons. As for this clonotype: The antigen remains unidentified.

Study-level results: Twin-shared out-of-frame alpha sequences were enriched for low generation probability. Excess twin sharing in beta out-of-frame sequences was weaker.

This sample also belongs to another study, concerning yellow fever vaccine responses in identical twins.

The sequence came from a woman between 18 and 29 years old in good health. The V call is TRBV6-2 or TRBV6-3, the J call TRBJ2-7, with 12 positions matching TRBD2. The sequencing sample was made of PBMCs. In DNA form, the CDR3 reads TGTGCCACTCGGACTAGCGGGGTCTACGAGCAGTACTTC. This translates into CATRTSGVYEQYF.